This T cell receptor (beta chain) is from a study of cytomegalovirus exposure and HLA in healthy donors. Libraries were prepared by immunoSEQ multiplex PCR; TCRdb keeps only in-frame clonotypes and omits some of them. This table holds under 60,000 clones, approximately 88% found once. The sequencing input was PBMCs. The clonotype was recovered from a woman younger than 45 in good health and CMV-seronegative.

CDR3 amino acids: CASSPFDSMNTEAFF. CDR3 bases: TGTGCCAGCTCACCGTTCGACAGCATGAACACTGAAGCTTTCTTT. The chain employs TRBV18 and TRBJ1-1, with a tentative D call TRBD1 (5 bases). Trimming pared 3 bases from V and 0 bases from J, leaving 11 bases between. Germline V gene data show CDR1 as KGHSH and CDR2 as LQKENI. The CDR3 covers 15 residues.